Listed below are T cell receptor beta chains from one sample, sequenced in a study of cytomegalovirus exposure and HLA in healthy donors. Some clones are missing from TCRdb's copy, which holds only in-frame ones; the method was immunoSEQ multiplex PCR. This table holds roughly 53,000 clones. Source material: PBMCs. These receptors all come from a man in his late teens or twenties in good health and CMV-seropositive. Each CDR3 is given with its conserved first and last residue. D genes are given only for firm matches.

CASSFEAGAYGYTF | TGTGCCAGCAGCTTTGAGGCGGGGGCCTATGGCTACACCTTC | TRBV9 | NA | TRBJ1-2
CASTTGDGSGNTIYF | TGTGCCAGCACCACAGGGGACGGCTCTGGAAACACCATATATTTT | TRBV6-1 | TRBD1 | TRBJ1-3
CASSLSGNSYEQYF | TGTGCCAGCAGCCTTAGCGGGAACTCCTACGAGCAGTACTTC | TRBV2 | TRBD2 | TRBJ2-7
CASSLGQTDLGGYTF | TGTGCCAGCAGCTTGGGACAGACTGACCTTGGCGGCTACACCTTC | TRBV11-2 | TRBD1 | TRBJ1-2
CASRSHGFGEAFF | TGTGCCAGCAGGAGTCACGGTTTCGGGGAAGCTTTCTTT | TRBV27 | NA | TRBJ1-1
CSVENQGNYGYTF | TGCAGCGTTGAAAATCAGGGGAACTATGGCTACACCTTC | TRBV29-1 | NA | TRBJ1-2
CASGLGRDSDYGYTF | TGTGCTAGTGGTTTGGGGCGGGACTCAGATTATGGCTACACCTTC | TRBV12-5 | NA | TRBJ1-2
CASSLLTRDTGELFF | TGTGCCAGCAGTTTATTGACTAGGGACACCGGGGAGCTGTTTTTT | TRBV28 | NA | TRBJ2-2
CAISPNNQPQHF | TGTGCCATCAGTCCCAACAATCAGCCCCAGCATTTT | TRBV10-3 | NA | TRBJ1-5
CASSLTGGYNEQFF | TGTGCCAGCAGCCTCACAGGGGGCTACAATGAGCAGTTCTTC | TRBV7-8 | TRBD1 | TRBJ2-1
CASSDLAGGFNEQFF | TGTGCCAGCTCTGACCTAGCGGGAGGTTTCAATGAGCAGTTCTTC | TRBV18 | TRBD2 | TRBJ2-1
CASSLRTDMNTEAFF | TGTGCCAGCAGCTTAAGGACAGACATGAACACTGAAGCTTTCTTT | TRBV7-2 | NA | TRBJ1-1
CAGGQGQIFGQPQHF | TGTGCCGGGGGACAGGGTCAAATCTTCGGTCAGCCCCAGCATTTT | TRBV19 | TRBD1 | TRBJ1-5
CASSDTGLAYEQYF | TGTGCCAGCAGTGATACGGGACTGGCCTACGAGCAGTACTTC | TRBV6-1 | NA | TRBJ2-7
CASSHVKGAGGQPQHF | TGCGCCAGCAGCCATGTTAAGGGTGCGGGAGGGCAGCCCCAGCATTTT | TRBV4-1 | NA | TRBJ1-5
CASSTGTPFEQYF | TGTGCCAGCAGTACCGGGACACCGTTCGAGCAGTACTTC | TRBV6-6 | NA | TRBJ2-7
CASSLSSYGNTIYF | TGTGCCAGCAGTTTATCCAGTTACGGAAACACCATATATTTT | TRBV28 | NA | TRBJ1-3
CASKGQGSTEAFF | TGCGCCAGCAAGGGACAGGGAAGCACTGAAGCTTTCTTT | TRBV5-1 | TRBD1 | TRBJ1-1
CASSPSFQETQYF | TGCGCCAGCAGCCCGTCGTTCCAAGAGACCCAGTACTTC | TRBV5-1 | NA | TRBJ2-5
CASTAGTGVSYEQYF | TGTGCCAGCACCGCCGGGACAGGGGTTTCCTACGAGCAGTACTTC | TRBV2 | TRBD1 | TRBJ2-7
CASSLRGGFEEQYF | TGTGCCAGCAGCTTAAGGGGGGGTTTTGAGGAGCAGTACTTC | TRBV7-2 | NA | TRBJ2-7
CAISESGDRGNQPQHF | TGTGCCATCAGTGAGTCGGGGGACAGGGGGAATCAGCCCCAGCATTTT | TRBV10-3 | TRBD1 | TRBJ1-5
CASSAGPSGLARYEQYF | TGTGCCAGCAGTGCCGGTCCCTCGGGACTAGCGCGCTACGAGCAGTACTTC | TRBV28 | TRBD2 | TRBJ2-7
CASSLSRGQGSEQYF | TGTGCCAGCAGCTTATCCCGGGGACAGGGCAGCGAGCAGTACTTC | TRBV11-3 | TRBD1 | TRBJ2-7
CASSLGGGVGHYGYTF | TGTGCCAGCAGCTTAGGGGGGGGCGTCGGGCACTATGGCTACACCTTC | TRBV7-9 | NA | TRBJ1-2
CASQGLAGGVDEQYF | TGTGCCTCCCAAGGGTTAGCGGGAGGCGTTGACGAGCAGTACTTC | TRBV19 | TRBD2 | TRBJ2-7
CASSWGGEQFF | TGTGCCAGCAGTTGGGGGGGTGAGCAGTTCTTC | TRBV9 | TRBD2 | TRBJ2-1
CASSLHRGLGETQYF | TGTGCCAGCAGCTTACACAGGGGGCTAGGAGAGACCCAGTACTTC | TRBV7-6 | TRBD1 | TRBJ2-5
CASSVTGFKAFF | TGTGCCAGTAGTGTAACAGGGTTTAAAGCTTTCTTT | TRBV19 | NA | TRBJ1-1
CASGPFQPQHF | TGTGCCAGCGGCCCCTTTCAGCCCCAGCATTTT | TRBV7-9 | NA | TRBJ1-5
CASSLSGETQYF | TGTGCCAGCAGTTTAAGCGGGGAGACCCAGTACTTC | TRBV27 | NA | TRBJ2-5
CASSSGDRNTIYF | TGTGCCAGCAGCTCGGGGGACCGAAACACCATATATTTT | TRBV7-2 | NA | TRBJ1-3
CASSGTSGSYHEQYF | TGTGCCAGCAGCGGGACTAGCGGGAGTTACCACGAGCAGTACTTC | TRBV6-1 | TRBD2 | TRBJ2-7
CASSLTALVGYTF | TGTGCCAGCAGTTTGACAGCCCTAGTGGGCTACACCTTC | TRBV28 | NA | TRBJ1-2
CASSREGGYGYTF | TGTGCCAGCAGTAGGGAGGGGGGGTATGGCTACACCTTC | TRBV27 | NA | TRBJ1-2
CASSQVHRGGRKTDTQYF | TGTGCCAGCAGCCAAGTCCACCGGGGAGGGAGGAAAACAGATACGCAGTATTTT | TRBV14 | TRBD2 | TRBJ2-3
CASSLFGDNQPQHF | TGCGCCAGCAGCTTGTTCGGGGACAATCAGCCCCAGCATTTT | TRBV5-1 | NA | TRBJ1-5
CASSWTGQGVDEQYF | TGTGCCAGTAGCTGGACGGGACAGGGGGTGGACGAGCAGTACTTC | TRBV19 | TRBD1 | TRBJ2-7
CASSLVVSGNTEAFF | TGCGCCAGCAGCTTGGTTGTATCGGGGAACACTGAAGCTTTCTTT | TRBV5-1 | NA | TRBJ1-1
CASRPIDRVETQYF | TGTGCCAGTAGACCCATAGACAGGGTTGAGACCCAGTACTTC | TRBV19 | TRBD1 | TRBJ2-5
CASSLSGTPLGVGTEAFF | TGCGCCAGCAGCTTATCCGGGACTCCTTTAGGGGTAGGCACTGAAGCTTTCTTT | TRBV5-1 | NA | TRBJ1-1
CASRTGSTSLYEQYF | TGTGCCAGCAGGACGGGTTCGACTAGTCTGTACGAGCAGTACTTC | TRBV28 | NA | TRBJ2-7
CASSSKLISGLAGEAHEQYF | TGTGCCAGCAGTTCCAAACTTATATCGGGACTAGCGGGAGAAGCGCACGAGCAGTACTTC | TRBV27 | TRBD2 | TRBJ2-7
CAATGGGEQYF | TGCGCCGCGACAGGGGGCGGCGAGCAGTACTTC | TRBV10-2 | TRBD1 | TRBJ2-7
CASNFKGRASPAGTDTQYF | TGTGCCAGCAATTTCAAGGGGAGGGCCTCTCCCGCGGGCACAGATACGCAGTATTTT | TRBV2 | TRBD2 | TRBJ2-3
CSASRSYEQYF | TGCAGTGCGTCTCGGTCCTACGAGCAGTACTTC | TRBV20-1 | NA | TRBJ2-7
CASSLQAGANVLTF | TGTGCCAGCAGTTTACAGGCTGGGGCCAACGTCCTGACTTTC | TRBV27 | NA | TRBJ2-6
CASSVGGQGSSNQPQHF | TGTGCCAGCAGTGTGGGGGGACAGGGGTCTAGCAATCAGCCCCAGCATTTT | TRBV6-4 | TRBD1 | TRBJ1-5
CASSGGKIRAGAYEQYF | TGTGCCAGCAGCGGTGGGAAAATCAGAGCGGGAGCCTACGAGCAGTACTTC | TRBV28 | TRBD2 | TRBJ2-7